A single sample is the source of the 4 T cell receptor beta chains below, sequenced in a study of T cell changes during pregnancy in multiple sclerosis. The protocol was immunoSEQ multiplex PCR, while the TCRdb copy is restricted to in-frame clones and leaves out a portion. The repertoire holds 85,000 to 100,000 clones, with approximately 90% as singletons. Source: peripheral blood, taken before pregnancy. These receptors came from a female donor with multiple sclerosis, enrolled in a pregnancy study.

The V call is TRBV4-3, the J call TRBJ2-5; TRBD1 aligns across 7 bases. The CDR3 covers 15 residues. The V segment lost 4 bases and the J segment 3 bases; nucleotides outside the gene matches: 8. Germline assignment: CDR1 LGHNA and CDR2 YSLEER. The CDR3 is CASSPHGQAKETQYF. The CDR3 coding sequence is TGCGCCAGCAGCCCCCACGGACAGGCGAAAGAGACCCAGTACTTC.

V and J are TRBV7-9 and TRBJ2-3; 10 bases align to TRBD1. V shed 5 bases, J shed 2 bases, and the junction held 4 bases outside the gene matches. The CDR3 length is 15 residues. Germline values: CDR1 SEHNR, CDR2 FQNEAQ (reference sequence). DNA for the CDR3: TGTGCCAGCAGCCGACAGGGGGCTCCCACAGATACGCAGTATTTT. Amino acids: CASSRQGAPTDTQYF. The full variable domain, with the rest looked up from reference TRBV7-9 and TRBJ2-3, is DTGVSQNPRHKITKRGQNVTFRCDPISEHNRLYWYRQTLGQGPEFLTYFQNEAQLEKSRLLSDRFSAERPKGSFSTLEIQRTEQGDSAMYLCASSRQGAPTDTQYFGPGTRLTVL.

The chain employs TRBV19 and TRBJ1-5; 12 nucleotides line up with TRBD1. Losses at the gene ends were 5 bases for V and 2 bases for J; bases not matched to a gene: 10. The CDR3 has 18 amino acids. Germline V gives CDR1 LNHDA, CDR2 SQIVND (reference sequence). The CDR3 reads CASSVRDRGRQGNQPQHF. In nucleotides, the CDR3 is TGTGCCAGTAGTGTCCGGGACAGGGGGCGTCAGGGCAATCAGCCCCAGCATTTT.

The sample holds one count of this clone. The V gene is TRBV20-1, the J gene TRBJ2-1; no clear D gene. This CDR3 spans 11 amino acids. The V gene lost 4 bases and the J gene lost 7 bases, with 8 bases spanning the gap. Germline V CDR1 and CDR2: DFQATT, SNEGSKA (reference sequence). CDR3 protein: CSAIWRNEQFF. The CDR3 DNA is TGCAGTGCTATCTGGCGGAATGAGCAGTTCTTC.